A single sample gave rise to the 9 T cell receptor beta chains below, sequenced in a study of shared clonotypes between healthy human individuals. TCRdb's copy holds only in-frame clones and misses some; the assay was immunoSEQ multiplex PCR. The repertoire holds over 2 million clones, with about 95% as singletons. Sequenced sample: naive CD4+ T cells sorted from blood. The sample's subset: CD45RA+ positively selected. The receptor set was obtained from a man between 18 and 35 years old in good health.

This chain uses TRBV6-1 with TRBJ2-7, with 8 bases identical to TRBD1. The J segment lost 0 bases and the V segment lost 2 bases, leaving 6 bases of the junction unmatched. This CDR3 is built from 16 residues. Germline V CDR1 and CDR2: MNHNS, SASEGT. CDR3 in amino acids: CASSEYYRGDSYEQYF. CDR3 coding DNA: TGTGCCAGCAGTGAATACTACAGGGGGGACTCCTACGAGCAGTACTTC.

The V gene is TRBV18, the J gene TRBJ1-1; 7 bases map to TRBD1. Trimming cost V 6 bases and J 3 bases; bases outside gene matches: 10. Germline CDR1 and CDR2: KGHSH and LQKENI. The CDR3 extends over 15 amino acids. The CDR3 here is CASSPQGGADTEAFF. The DNA for the CDR3 is TGTGCCAGCTCCCCCCAGGGGGGCGCGGACACTGAAGCTTTCTTT.

This sequence joins TRBV5-1 and TRBJ1-1; the D is unclear. V lost 0 bases and J lost 1, with 7 bases in between. Germline V gene data show CDR1 as SGHRS and CDR2 as YFSETQ. The CDR3 extends over 14 amino acids. Here the CDR3 reads CASSLDGPNTEAFF. The CDR3 bases are TGCGCCAGCAGCTTGGACGGACCGAACACTGAAGCTTTCTTT.

J is TRBJ1-6 and V is TRBV5-1, with 10 positions matching TRBD1. The CDR3 is made up of 15 amino acids. Unmatched junction bases numbered 5, after V lost 4 bases and J lost 7 bases. The germline V gene has CDR1 SGHRS and CDR2 YFSETQ. CDR3 in amino acids: CASSVGTGENSPLHF. The CDR3, as DNA: TGCGCCAGCAGCGTAGGGACAGGGGAAAATTCACCCCTCCACTTT.

The count of this clone is one. The V call is TRBV11-2, the J call TRBJ1-4; 7 nucleotides match TRBD1. Germline loops: CDR1 SGHAT, CDR2 FQNNGV. After removal of 5 bases from V and 7 bases from J, the junction contained 10 bases not matched to a gene. CDR3 length: 15 residues. The CDR3 reads CASSGAGGRSEKLFF. DNA of the CDR3: TGTGCCAGCAGCGGGGCAGGGGGTAGAAGTGAAAAACTGTTTTTT.

To note about this clone: The same CDR3 is also encoded by other DNA sequences in this sample. The rearrangement joins TRBV27 to TRBJ1-5, with D maybe TRBD1 (6 bases). V was trimmed by 6 bases and J by 5 bases, leaving 8 bases between them. The CDR3 covers 12 residues. Per germline, CDR1 MNHEY and CDR2 SMNVEV (reference sequence). The DNA of the CDR3 is TGTGCCAGCAGCAGGGGCGATCAGCCCCAGCATTTT. Encoded protein: CASSRGDQPQHF.

The chain employs TRBV28 and TRBJ2-5, with TRBD1 matching 8 bases. The V segment lost 7 bases and the J segment 2 bases; nucleotides outside the gene matches: 9. Germline V gene data show CDR1 as MDHEN and CDR2 as SYDVKM. This CDR3 comprises 15 residues. CDR3 amino acids: CASKSGQAGQETQYF. Here the CDR3 DNA reads TGTGCCAGCAAGTCGGGACAGGCAGGACAAGAGACCCAGTACTTC.

This chain uses TRBV6-6 with TRBJ2-5, with TRBD2 matching over 8 bases. Germline-derived CDR1 and CDR2 are MNHNY and SVGAGI (reference sequence). V trimming: 7 bases; J trimming: 5 bases; junction bases outside the gene matches: 9. The CDR3 has 14 residues. CDR3 bases: TGTGCCAGCAACAACGGGGGGGCGGGCGAGACCCAGTACTTC. This translates into CASNNGGAGETQYF.

The chain recombines TRBV4-1 with TRBJ2-1; D possibly uses TRBD1 or TRBD2 (5 bases each). Trimming stripped 0 bases from V and 2 bases from J, with 17 bases between. Germline lookup yields CDR1 MGHRA and CDR2 YSYEKL. This CDR3 contains 18 residues. The CDR3 is CASSQDPFRDGTYNEQFF. In DNA, the CDR3 is TGCGCCAGCAGCCAAGACCCCTTCCGGGACGGTACCTACAATGAGCAGTTCTTC.